This TCR beta chain was profiled in a study of molecular identifiers for immune sequencing clone quantification. V gave up 4 bases and J gave up 7 bases; unmatched junction bases: 7. Germline assignment: CDR1 SGHVS and CDR2 FNYEAQ. This CDR3 has 14 residues. Naive CD8 T cells were sorted as CD8+CD4-CCR7+CD45RA+. This clonotype has at least ten counts. The antigen remains unidentified. Overall study results and limits: Over 99% of CMV-specific effector molecules, but under 1% of naive ones, were in clones above 20 copies. Highly expanded clone sizes could be underestimated by identical TCR molecules that share a barcode.

Preparation of the bulk TCR libraries relied on previously described methods and listed TCR primers. MiXCR, run by TCRdb on the PCR reads, gives a single entry per CDR3 protein. In the table there are about 100,000 distinct CDR3 sequences, about 35% of which are singletons. The clonotype comes from a human donor in good health. Some libraries in this study had Jurkat cell RNA spiked in. The V and J genes are TRBV7-6 and TRBJ1-5; the match to TRBD1 covers 7 bases. Input material: naive CD8+ T cells from blood, with Jurkat cell RNA spiked in. The sample's subset: FACS-sorted CD8+CD4-CCR7+CD45RA+ naive T cells. The CDR3 spells CASSSGGGSQPQHF. Here the CDR3 DNA reads TGTGCCAGCAGCTCAGGGGGGGGAAGCCAGCCCCAGCATTTT.